The 25 T cell receptor beta chains listed next were all sequenced from one sample in a study of shared T cell receptors in the human thymus. The data were produced by immunoSEQ multiplex PCR, yet TCRdb's version contains in-frame clones alone and is incomplete. The profile covers hundreds of thousands of clones, with 88% appearing a single time and over 0.008% taken by the ten largest. A further study also used this sample, focusing on human thymus T cells.

Input material: thymocytes. The origin of the receptors is a boy less than two years old with a congenital heart defect.

The V and J genes are TRBV9 and TRBJ2-1; D possibly corresponds to TRBD1 (6 bases). Germline loops: CDR1 SGDLS, CDR2 YYNGEE. V dropped 2 bases and J dropped 6 bases, with 12 bases sitting between them. This CDR3 is 14 amino acids long. This chain's CDR3 is CASSVGQCSNEQFF. The CDR3 bases are TGTGCCAGCAGCGTTGGACAGTGCTCCAATGAGCAGTTCTTC.

The chain links TRBV18 to TRBJ2-2; 7 bases line up with TRBD2. The junction had 5 bases not matched to a gene; V was cut back by 2 bases and J by 2 bases. This CDR3 comprises 16 residues. Germline V gene sequence: CDR1 KGHSH, CDR2 LQKENI. CDR3 in amino acids: CASSPSGTSNTGELFF. Here the CDR3 DNA reads TGTGCCAGCTCACCAAGCGGGACCTCTAACACCGGGGAGCTGTTTTTT. The full variable domain, completed using reference TRBV18 and TRBJ2-2, is NAGVMQNPRHLVRRRGQEARLRCSPMKGHSHVYWYRQLPEEGLKFMVYLQKENIIDESGMPKERFSAEFPKEGPSILRIQQVVRGDSAAYFCASSPSGTSNTGELFFGEGSRLTVL.

The V call is TRBV27, the J call TRBJ2-5; 12 bases match TRBD2. This CDR3 region has 16 residues. Germline CDR1 MNHEY, CDR2 SMNVEV (reference sequence). V was pared by 4 bases and J by 3 bases, with 6 bases of the junction left unmatched. CDR3 residues: CASSWLAGGSKETQYF. CDR3 nucleotides: TGTGCCAGCAGTTGGCTAGCGGGAGGGTCGAAAGAGACCCAGTACTTC.

In DNA, the CDR3 is TGTGCCAGCAGTTGCGTGCAGGGAAAGGGAACTGAAGCTTTCTTT. As protein: CASSCVQGKGTEAFF. V usage is TRBV27 and J usage is TRBJ1-1; the D gene is possibly TRBD1 (5 bases). With 4 bases removed from V and 5 bases from J, the gap between germline ends came to 17 bases. Germline CDR1 reads MNHEY; CDR2 reads SMNVEV (reference sequence). The CDR3 is 15 residues long.

CDR3 nucleotide sequence: TGCGCCAGCAGCCAAGACCGCCTTCCTCGGAGCTCCTACAATGAGCAGTTCTTC. Its translation is CASSQDRLPRSSYNEQFF. The rearrangement uses TRBV4-3 and TRBJ2-1, with D uncertain. The V end was cut by 0 bases, the J end by 0 bases, with 15 bases between. Germline V gene lookup returns CDR1 LGHNA and CDR2 YSLEER. The CDR3 is made up of 18 amino acids.

In nucleotides, the CDR3 is TGTGCCAGCAGCCCCCCCGGGACTAGCGGGAGTTCCTACGAGCAGTACTTC. Amino acids: CASSPPGTSGSSYEQYF. The J gene is TRBJ2-7, the V gene TRBV4-2; 14 bases are shared with TRBD2. Germline CDR1 LGHNA, CDR2 YNFKEQ. With 4 bases clipped from V and 1 base from J, the junction kept 6 bases outside the gene matches. The CDR3 consists of 17 residues.

The genes are TRBV6-1 and TRBJ2-1; D might be TRBD2 (6 bases). The V gene lost 2 bases and the J gene lost 5 bases, with 13 bases spanning the gap. The CDR3 has 15 amino acids. Germline values: CDR1 MNHNS, CDR2 SASEGT. The CDR3 region is CASSERGLANNEQFF. CDR3 DNA sequence: TGTGCCAGCAGTGAAAGGGGACTGGCTAACAATGAGCAGTTCTTC.

The chain links TRBV4-2 to TRBJ2-7, with 12 bases matching TRBD1. Germline trimming cut 0 bases from V and 3 bases from J; bases unmatched to any gene: 3. This CDR3 is built from 16 residues. Germline lookup yields CDR1 LGHNA and CDR2 YNFKEQ. Written as DNA, the CDR3 is TGTGCCAGCAGCCAAGAGGGGACAGGGGGCAACTACGAGCAGTACTTC. This sequence encodes CASSQEGTGGNYEQYF.

This clone was observed a handful of times. The rearrangement links TRBV18 to TRBJ2-7; TRBD1 is a possible D gene (6 bases). In germline, CDR1 is KGHSH, CDR2 LQKENI. This CDR3 has 15 amino acids. V was clipped by 3 bases and J by 0 bases, with 12 bases between them. The CDR3 bases are TGTGCCAGCTCACCGTGGGCGACAGGCTCCTACGAGCAGTACTTC. It is translated as CASSPWATGSYEQYF.

The rearrangement joins TRBV7-6 to TRBJ2-3, with a tentative D call TRBD2 (5 bases). V was pared by 4 bases and J by 11 bases, with 16 bases between. CDR1 is SGHVS and CDR2 is FNYEAQ in the germline V gene. The CDR3 is 13 amino acids. The CDR3 region is CASSSQDEGGQYF. The CDR3 nucleotides are TGTGCCAGCAGCTCCCAAGACGAGGGTGGGCAGTATTTT.

As concerns this clone: Compared with germline, one end of the junction differs, possibly owing to a read error. Other DNA sequences in the same sample also yield this CDR3. The chain joins TRBV27 to TRBJ2-7, with 9 nucleotides matching TRBD1. This CDR3 spans 15 amino acids. The germline CDR1 and CDR2 sequences are MNHEY and SMNVEV (reference sequence). The CDR3 sequence: CASSLPGQGFYEQYF. CDR3 DNA: TGCGCCAGCAGTCTTCCGGGACAGGGATTCTACGAGCAGTACTTC.

The chain couples TRBV4-3 to TRBJ1-2; 7 bases agree with TRBD1. Germline CDR1 reads LGHNA; CDR2 reads YSLEER. The CDR3 is 18 amino acids. Losses at the gene ends were 1 base for V and 0 bases for J; bases not matched to a gene: 11. CDR3 nucleotide sequence: TGCGCCAGCAGCCAAGTTTTAACAGGGGCAGGAGCTAACTATGGCTACACCTTC. Encoded protein: CASSQVLTGAGANYGYTF.

The chain employs TRBV19 and TRBJ2-1; 8 bases match TRBD2. CDR3 length: 20 residues. Germline trimming cut 8 bases from V and 3 bases from J; bases unmatched to any gene: 24. Germline V lookup: CDR1 LNHDA, CDR2 SQIVND (reference sequence). Written as DNA, the CDR3 is TGTGCCAGTCGCCGCCGGCTGGTAGCGGGGCCAGGGTCCTGCTACAATGAGCAGTTCTTC. Amino acid sequence: CASRRRLVAGPGSCYNEQFF.

The chain is built from TRBV12-5 and TRBJ1-2; D is possibly TRBD1 (6 bases). Germline V gives CDR1 LGHNT, CDR2 FRNRAP. The CDR3 runs 14 residues. Trimming shortened V by 6 bases and J by 3 bases, and 14 bases separated the two germline ends. This chain's CDR3 is CASGFDRKDYGYTF. CDR3 sequence (DNA): TGTGCTAGTGGCTTCGACAGGAAGGACTATGGCTACACCTTC.

The rearrangement joins TRBV27 to TRBJ2-7; 8 positions match TRBD2. CDR1 is MNHEY and CDR2 is SMNVEV in the germline V gene (reference sequence). Trimming at V came to 6 bases and at J to 2 bases, leaving 9 bases not matched to a gene. This CDR3 has 15 residues. The CDR3 reads CASRSRGGSTYEQYF. The CDR3 nucleotides are TGTGCCAGCAGATCCCGGGGGGGGAGCACCTACGAGCAGTACTTC.

This sequence joins TRBV6-5 and TRBJ2-4, with D possibly being TRBD1 (6 bases). The CDR3 has 15 amino acids. Trimming cost V 6 bases and J 0 bases, with 12 bases left between them. Looked up from germline, CDR1 is MNHEY and CDR2 is SVGAGI. The CDR3 DNA reads as TGTGCCAGCAGGATCCGGGACACAGCCAAAAACATTCAGTACTTC. Translated, it gives CASRIRDTAKNIQYF.

The chain has TRBV5-6 and TRBJ1-3, with 9 bases fitting TRBD1. Trimming cost V 1 base and J 3 bases; bases outside gene matches: 8. CDR3 size: 17 residues. The germline V gene has CDR1 SGHDT and CDR2 YYEEEE. CDR3 amino acids: CASSLRSGDRVGNTIYF. The CDR3 DNA reads TGTGCCAGCAGCTTGAGGTCGGGGGACAGGGTTGGAAACACCATATATTTT.

This clone was found a few times. One end of the junction does not line up with germline, which may come from a read error. V gene TRBV7-7 combines with J gene TRBJ2-3; tentative D call: TRBD1 (5 bases). The CDR3 runs to 14 residues. Germline-derived CDR1 and CDR2 are SSHAT and FNYEAQ (reference sequence). In DNA, the CDR3 is TGTGCTAGCAGCTTTTCAGGGCCCACAGATACGCAGTATTTT. This sequence encodes CASSFSGPTDTQYF.

The chain recombines TRBV18 with TRBJ1-4; D call uncertain. Germline V gene lookup returns CDR1 KGHSH and CDR2 LQKENI. Trimming took off 0 bases at V and 7 bases at J, with 12 bases between the two ends. The CDR3 totals 15 residues. DNA of the CDR3: TGTGCCAGCTCACCACCGTCGGGCGGAGGTGAAAAACTGTTTTTT. It translates to CASSPPSGGGEKLFF.

This rearrangement joins TRBV6-1 to TRBJ2-7, with 7 bases that match TRBD2. The CDR3 is made up of 13 amino acids. V dropped 0 bases and J dropped 6; count of bases not matched to a gene: 2. Looked up from germline, CDR1 is MNHNS and CDR2 is SASEGT. In DNA form, the CDR3 reads TGTGCCAGCAGTGAAGCGGGGAGGGGCGAGCAGTACTTC. Protein sequence: CASSEAGRGEQYF.

The gene calls are TRBV15 and TRBJ2-1; TRBD2 might be the D (6 bases). Per germline, CDR1 LNHNV and CDR2 YYDKDF (reference sequence). V dropped 7 bases and J dropped 4 bases, with 11 bases sitting between them. The CDR3 loop spans 13 amino acids. The CDR3 DNA is TGTGCCACCACAGGTAGCGGTTACAATGAGCAGTTCTTC. Its protein product is CATTGSGYNEQFF.

The J gene is TRBJ2-5, the V gene TRBV4-3; D is undetermined. There are 13 residues in the CDR3. CDR1 and CDR2 from the germline V gene are LGHNA and YSLEER. The ends were cut back, 4 bases at V and 5 bases at J, with 11 bases in the middle. The CDR3 nucleotides read TGCGCCAGCAGCCCCCGATCGCGGGAGACCCAGTACTTC. Its translation is CASSPRSRETQYF.

The chain carries TRBV2 and TRBJ2-2; 8 bases line up with TRBD2. Per germline, CDR1 SNHLY and CDR2 FYNNEI. The CDR3 loop spans 14 amino acids. The V segment lost 7 bases and the J segment 2 bases; nucleotides outside the gene matches: 3. CDR3 coding DNA: TGTGCCAGCACCGGGACTAGAAACACCGGGGAGCTGTTTTTT. Translation gives CASTGTRNTGELFF. Together with reference TRBV2 and TRBJ2-2, the CDR3 gives the full variable domain: EPEVTQTPSHQVTQMGQEVILRCVPISNHLYFYWYRQILGQKVEFLVSFYNNEISEKSEIFDDQFSVERPDGSNFTLKIRSTKLEDSAMYFCASTGTRNTGELFFGEGSRLTVL.

V gene TRBV7-4 combines with J gene TRBJ2-5, with 7 bases identical to TRBD1. V shed 5 bases, J shed 12 bases, and the junction held 9 bases outside the gene matches. Germline loops: CDR1 SGHVT, CDR2 SQSDAQ. The CDR3 has 12 amino acids. The CDR3 coding sequence is TGTGCCAGCAGCCTAAGGGACAGCCTGGAGTACTTC. This encodes CASSLRDSLEYF. The entire variable domain, with the rest obtained from reference TRBV7-4 and TRBJ2-5, is as follows: GAGVSQSPRYKVAKRGRDVALRCDSISGHVTLYWYRQTLGQGSEVLTYSQSDAQRDKSGRPSGRFSAERPERSVSTLKIQRTEQGDSAVYLCASSLRDSLEYFGPGTRLLVL.

The rearrangement links TRBV4-1 to TRBJ1-1, with D uncertain. Deletions cut 0 bases from V and 5 bases from J, with 10 bases between. Germline V gives CDR1 MGHRA, CDR2 YSYEKL. The CDR3 contains 14 residues. DNA for the CDR3: TGCGCCAGCAGCCAAGATAGCCCGGGAACTGAAGCTTTCTTT. Translating it yields CASSQDSPGTEAFF.